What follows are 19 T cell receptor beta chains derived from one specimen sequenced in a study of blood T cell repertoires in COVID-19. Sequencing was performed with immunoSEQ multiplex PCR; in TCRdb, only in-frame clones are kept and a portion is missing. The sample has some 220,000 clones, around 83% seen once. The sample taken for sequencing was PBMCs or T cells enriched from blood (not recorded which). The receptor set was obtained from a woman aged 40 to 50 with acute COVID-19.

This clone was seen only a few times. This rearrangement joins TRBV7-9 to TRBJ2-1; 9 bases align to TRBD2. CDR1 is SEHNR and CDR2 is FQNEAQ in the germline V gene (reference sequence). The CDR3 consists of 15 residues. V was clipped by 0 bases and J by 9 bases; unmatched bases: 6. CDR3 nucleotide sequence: TGTGCCAGCAGCTTAGCTAGCGGGAGATTTGTTGAGCAGTTCTTC. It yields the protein CASSLASGRFVEQFF.

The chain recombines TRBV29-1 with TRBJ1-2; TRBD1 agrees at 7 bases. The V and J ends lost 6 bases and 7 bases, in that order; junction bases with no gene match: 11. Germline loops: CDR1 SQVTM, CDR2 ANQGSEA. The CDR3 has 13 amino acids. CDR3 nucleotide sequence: TGCAGCGTCTTCGTCACAGGGGCGAGTGGCTACACCTTC. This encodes CSVFVTGASGYTF.

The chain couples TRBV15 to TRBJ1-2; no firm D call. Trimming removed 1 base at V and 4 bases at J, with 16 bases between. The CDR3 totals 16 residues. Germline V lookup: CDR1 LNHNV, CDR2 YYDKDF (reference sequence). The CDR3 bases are TGTGCCACCAGCAGAGTTTCCGGGAGAAAGCCCTATGGCTACACCTTC. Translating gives CATSRVSGRKPYGYTF.

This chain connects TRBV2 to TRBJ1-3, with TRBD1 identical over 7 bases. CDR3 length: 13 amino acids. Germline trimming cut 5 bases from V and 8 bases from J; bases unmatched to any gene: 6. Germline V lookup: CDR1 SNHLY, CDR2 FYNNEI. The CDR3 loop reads CASSPQGLDTIYF. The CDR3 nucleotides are TGTGCCAGCAGTCCACAGGGGTTAGACACCATATATTTT.

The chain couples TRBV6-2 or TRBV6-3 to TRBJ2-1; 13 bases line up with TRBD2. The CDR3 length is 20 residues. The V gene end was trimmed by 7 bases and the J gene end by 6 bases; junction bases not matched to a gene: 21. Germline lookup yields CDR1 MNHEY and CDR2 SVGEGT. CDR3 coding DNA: TGTGCCAGCACCCCCAGTCGGCAGGGACTAGCGGGGCCCTCCGGCAATGAGCAGTTCTTC. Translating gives CASTPSRQGLAGPSGNEQFF.

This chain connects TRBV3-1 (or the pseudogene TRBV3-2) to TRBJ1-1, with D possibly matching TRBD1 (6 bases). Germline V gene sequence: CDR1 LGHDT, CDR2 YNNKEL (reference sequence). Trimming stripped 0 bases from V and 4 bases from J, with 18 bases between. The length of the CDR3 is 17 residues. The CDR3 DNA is TGTGCCAGCAGCCAAGATTTACTCGCCAGGGGAGTCACTGAAGCTTTCTTT. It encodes CASSQDLLARGVTEAFF.

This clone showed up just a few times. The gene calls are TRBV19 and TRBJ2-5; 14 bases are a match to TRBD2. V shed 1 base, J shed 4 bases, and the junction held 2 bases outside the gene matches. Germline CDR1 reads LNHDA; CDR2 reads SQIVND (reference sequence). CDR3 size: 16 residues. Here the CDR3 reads CASSIGTSGRRETQYF. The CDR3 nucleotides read TGTGCCAGTAGTATAGGGACTAGCGGGAGGCGAGAGACCCAGTACTTC.

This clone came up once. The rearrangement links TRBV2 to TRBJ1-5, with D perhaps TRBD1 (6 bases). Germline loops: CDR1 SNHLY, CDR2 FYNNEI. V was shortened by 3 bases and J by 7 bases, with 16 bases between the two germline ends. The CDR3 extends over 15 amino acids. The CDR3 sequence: CASSERGHRGQPQHF. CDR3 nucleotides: TGTGCCAGCAGTGAGAGGGGACATCGGGGCCAGCCCCAGCATTTT.

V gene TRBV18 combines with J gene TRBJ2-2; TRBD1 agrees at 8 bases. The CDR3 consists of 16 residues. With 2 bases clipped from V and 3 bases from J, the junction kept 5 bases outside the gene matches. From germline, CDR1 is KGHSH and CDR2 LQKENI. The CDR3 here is CASSPAGGKDTGELFF. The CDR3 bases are TGTGCCAGCTCACCAGCAGGGGGCAAGGACACCGGGGAGCTGTTTTTT.

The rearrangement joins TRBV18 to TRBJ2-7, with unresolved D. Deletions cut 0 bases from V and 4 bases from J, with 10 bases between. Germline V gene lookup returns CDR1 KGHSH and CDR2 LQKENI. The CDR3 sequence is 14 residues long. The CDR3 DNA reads TGTGCCAGCTCACCACCGCGCCGGGTTTACGAGCAGTACTTC. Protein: CASSPPRRVYEQYF.

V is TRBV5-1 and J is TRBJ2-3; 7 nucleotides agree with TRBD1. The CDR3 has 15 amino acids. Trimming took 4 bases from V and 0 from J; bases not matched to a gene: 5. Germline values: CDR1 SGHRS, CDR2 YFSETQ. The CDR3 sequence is CASSQGDTSTDTQYF. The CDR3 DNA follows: TGCGCCAGCAGCCAGGGGGATACTAGCACAGATACGCAGTATTTT.

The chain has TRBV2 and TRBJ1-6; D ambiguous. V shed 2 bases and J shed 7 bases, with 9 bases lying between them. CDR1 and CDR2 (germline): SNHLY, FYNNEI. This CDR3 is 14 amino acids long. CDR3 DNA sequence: TGTGCCAGCAGTGAACTCCGCGGAAATTCACCCCTCCACTTT. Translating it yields CASSELRGNSPLHF.

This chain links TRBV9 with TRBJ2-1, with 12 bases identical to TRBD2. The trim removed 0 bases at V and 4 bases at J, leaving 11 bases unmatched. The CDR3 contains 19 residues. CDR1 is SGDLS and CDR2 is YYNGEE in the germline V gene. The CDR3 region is CASSVGIPSGGAPYNEQFF. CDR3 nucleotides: TGTGCCAGCAGCGTAGGGATTCCTAGCGGGGGGGCCCCTTACAATGAGCAGTTCTTC.

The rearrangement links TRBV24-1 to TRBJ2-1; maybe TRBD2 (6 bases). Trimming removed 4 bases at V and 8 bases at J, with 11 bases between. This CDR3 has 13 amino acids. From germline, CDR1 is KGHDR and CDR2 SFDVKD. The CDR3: CATSDRDSYEQFF. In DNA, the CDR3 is TGTGCCACCAGTGACCGGGACTCCTATGAGCAGTTCTTC.

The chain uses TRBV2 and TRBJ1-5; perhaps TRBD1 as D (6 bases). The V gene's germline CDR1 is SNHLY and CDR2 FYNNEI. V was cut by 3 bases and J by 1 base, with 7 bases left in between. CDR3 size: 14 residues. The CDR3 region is CASSEQGSNQPQHF. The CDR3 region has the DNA TGTGCCAGCAGTGAGCAGGGGAGCAATCAGCCCCAGCATTTT.

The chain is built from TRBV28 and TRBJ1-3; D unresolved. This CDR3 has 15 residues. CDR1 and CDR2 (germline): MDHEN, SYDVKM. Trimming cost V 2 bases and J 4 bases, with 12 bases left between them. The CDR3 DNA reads TGTGCCAGCAGTTTACGGGGTTTGAAGGGAAACACCATATATTTT. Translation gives CASSLRGLKGNTIYF. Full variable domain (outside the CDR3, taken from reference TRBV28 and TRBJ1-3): DVKVTQSSRYLVKRTGEKVFLECVQDMDHENMFWYRQDPGLGLRLIYFSYDVKMKEKGDIPEGYSVSREKKERFSLILESASTNQTSMYLCASSLRGLKGNTIYFGEGSWLTVV.

CDR3 nucleotides: TGTGCCAGCAGTGGAGGGACTAGCGGGGGGGCTAGGCAGTTCTTC. This translates into CASSGGTSGGARQFF. The chain carries TRBV2 and TRBJ2-1; the match to TRBD2 covers 16 bases. The CDR3 runs 15 residues. With 4 bases clipped from V and 12 bases from J, the junction kept 6 bases outside the gene matches. Germline lookup yields CDR1 SNHLY and CDR2 FYNNEI.

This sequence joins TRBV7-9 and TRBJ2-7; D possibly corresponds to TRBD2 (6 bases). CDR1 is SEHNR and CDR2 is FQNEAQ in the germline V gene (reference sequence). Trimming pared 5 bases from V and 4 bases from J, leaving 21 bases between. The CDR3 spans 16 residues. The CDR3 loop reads CASSLPKATGVYEQYF. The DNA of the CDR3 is TGTGCCAGCAGCCTACCCAAGGCGACGGGGGTATACGAGCAGTACTTC. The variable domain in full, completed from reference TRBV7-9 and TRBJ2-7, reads DTGVSQNPRHKITKRGQNVTFRCDPISEHNRLYWYRQTLGQGPEFLTYFQNEAQLEKSRLLSDRFSAERPKGSFSTLEIQRTEQGDSAMYLCASSLPKATGVYEQYFGPGTRLTVT.

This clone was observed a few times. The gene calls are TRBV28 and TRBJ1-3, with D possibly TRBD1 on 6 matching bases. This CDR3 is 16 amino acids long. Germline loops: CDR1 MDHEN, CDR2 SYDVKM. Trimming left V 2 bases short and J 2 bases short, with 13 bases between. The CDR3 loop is CASSLGQGFAGNTIYF. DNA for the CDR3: TGTGCCAGCAGTTTAGGGCAGGGGTTCGCTGGAAACACCATATATTTT.